What follows describes a single T cell receptor beta chain. This entry comes from a study of blood T cells in healthy people across ages. This CDR3 is built from 15 residues. Germline V gene data show CDR1 as SGDLS and CDR2 as YYNGEE. Primed by a sample-barcoded 5' primer and a J-beta primer mix, a second PCR proceeded for roughly 6 to 12 cycles. MiXCR, applied by TCRdb to the 5' RACE reads, yields one record per CDR3 protein. Seen here are 600,000 to 850,000 distinct CDR3 sequences, 25% observed once, and the top ten hold more than 8.5%. The same data also contributed to another study, on T cells of mothers and their children.

The sample was blood. The source is a boy aged 5-17 years in good health. The V and J genes are TRBV9 and TRBJ2-5; possibly TRBD1 or TRBD2 for D (5 bases each). Matching the DNA end better, TRBJ2-1 makes the J call doubtful. The CDR3 sequence: CASSVLGVAYNEQFF. CDR3 sequence (DNA): TGTGCCAGCAGCGTATTGGGGGTCGCATACAATGAGCAGTTCTTC.